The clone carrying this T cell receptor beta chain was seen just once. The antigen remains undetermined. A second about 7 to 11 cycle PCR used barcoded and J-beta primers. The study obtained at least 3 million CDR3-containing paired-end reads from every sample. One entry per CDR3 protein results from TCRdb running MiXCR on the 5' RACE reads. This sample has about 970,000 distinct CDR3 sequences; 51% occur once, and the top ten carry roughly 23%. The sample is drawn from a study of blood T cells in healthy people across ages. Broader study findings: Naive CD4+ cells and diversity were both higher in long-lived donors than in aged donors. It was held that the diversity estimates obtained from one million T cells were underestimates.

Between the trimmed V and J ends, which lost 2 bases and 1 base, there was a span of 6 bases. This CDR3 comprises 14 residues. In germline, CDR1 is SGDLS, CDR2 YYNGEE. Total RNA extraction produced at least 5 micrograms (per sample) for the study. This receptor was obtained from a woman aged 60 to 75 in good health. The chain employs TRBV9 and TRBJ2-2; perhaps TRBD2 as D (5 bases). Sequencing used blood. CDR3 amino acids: CASSVGENTGELFF. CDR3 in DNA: TGTGCCAGCAGCGTGGGAGAGAACACCGGGGAGCTGTTTTTT.